This section outlines one T cell receptor (beta chain) sequence together with its context. No cognate antigen has been identified for it. Base quality data are lacking; no much larger clone is found one base away. TCRbeta CDR3 regions were amplified from genomic DNA using the immunoSEQ Assay, a bias-controlled multiplex PCR. In the paper's pipeline: The number of nucleated cells in each sample was estimated from the amplification of reference gene primers within the assay. To quantify the absolute abundance of each unique TCRbeta CDR3 rearrangement, sequence reads were collapsed and filtered. For each sample, productive Simpson clonality was calculated as the square root of Simpson's diversity index over productive rearrangements. The immuneACCESS repertoire file appears here via TCRdb, limited to in-frame rearrangements. These files lack a portion of the clones; in checked studies, under half of the deficit traces to unresolved V genes, and the cause of the others is not known. V and J calls and clone size are those listed in that table; D and trimming were worked out from the DNA. The sample has 350,000 to 400,000 clones on record, approximately 88% of them singletons. In total, the top ten clones hold 0.97% of the sample.

These data are taken from a study of blood T cell repertoires in COVID-19 (dated by TCRdb to 2019 to 2021). Study-level background: The collaborator samples originated in the United States, Italy and Spain and spanned the acute and convalescent phases of COVID-19. The repertoires were released in a freely available public database meant as a resource for research on the immune response to SARS-CoV-2. The material from the prospective study consisted of cDNA or gDNA derived from T cells, B-cell-depleted T cells, or PBMCs. Where available, HLA class I and class II types were obtained from metadata supplied by the sample provider rather than from assay-based typing. The samples were drawn from the first 160 participants of the ongoing ImmuneRACE study and from over a thousand subjects provided by 6 global collaborators. Subjects who had been exposed to COVID-19, were actively infected with it, or had recovered from it provided the deeply sampled blood TCRbeta repertoires that made up the dataset. The sample metadata nearly always contained a de-identified subject ID, COVID-19 status, age in years and sex. The investigation overall reported the following: The quantity of clinical and demographic metadata differed by source and by participant and was supplied without curation.

In the prospective study, participants were about 18 to 95 years old, resided in about 25 geographic areas of the United States, and were enrolled through a virtual design. In the prospective study, participants were assigned to cohorts based on the clinical history participants reported in a screening survey and a study questionnaire. In the prospective study, whole blood, serum and a nasopharyngeal or oropharyngeal swab were collected from each participant by mobile phlebotomists. Additional blood draws and questionnaires over a 2-month period could optionally be provided by prospective study participants. Prospective study blood samples were shipped either frozen or at room temperature before DNA extraction. The source material was PBMCs or T cells enriched from blood (not recorded which). The receptor's source is a woman in her twenties or thirties with acute COVID-19.

DNA sequence: TGTGCCAGCAGCTTAGGAGACAGGTTCAGGAACACTGAAGCTTTCTTT. This translates into CASSLGDRFRNTEAFF. The rearrangement combines TRBV7-9 with TRBJ1-1; perhaps TRBD1 is the D gene, with 6 bases matching. Inclusive of the bounding cysteine and phenylalanine, the CDR3 is 16 residues long. The only DNA kept is the CDR3, 48 bases in frame from the first base. CDR1 SEHNR and CDR2 FQNEAQ were looked up in the germline V gene (reference sequence). The junction carries 13 bases between V and J, which are trimmed by 1 base and 1 base respectively.